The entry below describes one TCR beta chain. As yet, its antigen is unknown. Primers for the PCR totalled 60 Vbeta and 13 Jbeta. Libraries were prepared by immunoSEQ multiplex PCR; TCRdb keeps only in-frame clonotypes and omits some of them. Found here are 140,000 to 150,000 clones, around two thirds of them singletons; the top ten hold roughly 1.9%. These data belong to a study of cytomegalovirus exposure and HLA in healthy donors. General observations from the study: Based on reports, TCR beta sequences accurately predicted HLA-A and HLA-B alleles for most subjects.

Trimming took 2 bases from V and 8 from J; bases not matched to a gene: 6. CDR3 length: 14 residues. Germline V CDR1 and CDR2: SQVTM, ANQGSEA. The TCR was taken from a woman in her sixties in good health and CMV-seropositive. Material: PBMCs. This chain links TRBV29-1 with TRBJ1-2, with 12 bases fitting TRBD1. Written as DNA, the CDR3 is TGCAGCGTTGAACCGGGACAGGGGGCTAGAGGCTACACCTTC. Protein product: CSVEPGQGARGYTF.